This T cell receptor (beta chain) derives from a study of cytomegalovirus exposure and HLA in healthy donors. Germline-derived CDR1 and CDR2 are MNHNY and SVGAGI (reference sequence). V was trimmed by 2 bases and J by 4 bases, leaving 11 bases between them. The CDR3 runs to 15 residues. Clones were sequenced by immunoSEQ multiplex PCR, and TCRdb holds only the in-frame ones, with some missing. This sample yields roughly 86,000 clones, of which about 96% are seen a single time; roughly 1.6% belongs to the top ten. The sample comprised PBMCs. V gene TRBV6-6 combines with J gene TRBJ1-4; the D gene is possibly TRBD1 (5 bases). The receptor comes from a man younger than 35 in good health and CMV-seropositive. The CDR3 DNA is TGTGCCAGCAGTTACAGAAACAGGATTAATGAAAAACTGTTTTTT. This sequence encodes CASSYRNRINEKLFF.